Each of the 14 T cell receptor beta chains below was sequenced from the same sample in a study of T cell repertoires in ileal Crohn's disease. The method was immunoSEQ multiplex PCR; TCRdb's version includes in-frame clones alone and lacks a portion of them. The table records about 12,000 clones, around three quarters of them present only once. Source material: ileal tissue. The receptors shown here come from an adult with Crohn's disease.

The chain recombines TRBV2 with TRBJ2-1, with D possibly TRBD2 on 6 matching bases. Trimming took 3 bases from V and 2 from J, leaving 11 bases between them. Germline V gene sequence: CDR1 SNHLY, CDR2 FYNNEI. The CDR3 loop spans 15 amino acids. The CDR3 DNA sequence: TGTGCCAGCAGTGATGGCGGGGAAACCTACAATGAGCAGTTCTTC. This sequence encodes CASSDGGETYNEQFF.

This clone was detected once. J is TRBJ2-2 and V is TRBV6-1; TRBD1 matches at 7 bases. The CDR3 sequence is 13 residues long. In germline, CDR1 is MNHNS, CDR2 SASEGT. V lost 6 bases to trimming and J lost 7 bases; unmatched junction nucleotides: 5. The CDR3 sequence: CASSETGIGELFF. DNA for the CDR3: TGTGCCAGCAGCGAGACAGGGATCGGGGAGCTGTTTTTT.

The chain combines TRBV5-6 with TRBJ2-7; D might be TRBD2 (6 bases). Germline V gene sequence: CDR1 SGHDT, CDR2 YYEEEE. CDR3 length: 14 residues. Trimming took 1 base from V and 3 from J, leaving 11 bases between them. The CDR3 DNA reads TGTGCCAGCAGCTTGTCCGGGGGTTTCTACGAGCAGTACTTC. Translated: CASSLSGGFYEQYF.

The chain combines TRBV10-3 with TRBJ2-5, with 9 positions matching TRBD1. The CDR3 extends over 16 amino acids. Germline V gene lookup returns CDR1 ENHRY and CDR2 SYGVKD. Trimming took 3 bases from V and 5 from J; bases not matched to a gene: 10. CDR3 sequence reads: CAISDPTGGGVETQYF. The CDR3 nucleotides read TGTGCCATCAGTGACCCCACAGGGGGCGGAGTGGAGACCCAGTACTTC.

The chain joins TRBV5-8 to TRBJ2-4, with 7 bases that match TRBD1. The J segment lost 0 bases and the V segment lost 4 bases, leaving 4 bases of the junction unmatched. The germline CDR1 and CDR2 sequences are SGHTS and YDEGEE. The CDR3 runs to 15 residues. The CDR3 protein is CASSPDRKAKNIQYF. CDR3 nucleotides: TGTGCCAGCAGCCCGGACAGGAAAGCCAAAAACATTCAGTACTTC. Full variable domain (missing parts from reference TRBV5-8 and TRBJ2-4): EAGVTQSPTHLIKTRGQQATLRCSPISGHTSVYWYQQALGLGLQFLLWYDEGEERNRGNFPPRFSGRQFPNYSSELNVNALELEDSALYLCASSPDRKAKNIQYFGAGTRLSVL.

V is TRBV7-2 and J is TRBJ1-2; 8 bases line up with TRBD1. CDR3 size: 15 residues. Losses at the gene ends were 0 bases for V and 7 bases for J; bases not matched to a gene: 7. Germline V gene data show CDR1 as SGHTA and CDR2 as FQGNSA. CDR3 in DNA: TGTGCCAGCAGCTTAGCAGGAAGACAGGGGACTGGCTACACCTTC. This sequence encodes CASSLAGRQGTGYTF.

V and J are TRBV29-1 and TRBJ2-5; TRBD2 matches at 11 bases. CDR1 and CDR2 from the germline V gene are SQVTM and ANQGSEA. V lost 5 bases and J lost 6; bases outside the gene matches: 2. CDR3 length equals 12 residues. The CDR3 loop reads CSVTSGSQTQYF. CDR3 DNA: TGCAGCGTTACTAGCGGGAGTCAGACCCAGTACTTC.

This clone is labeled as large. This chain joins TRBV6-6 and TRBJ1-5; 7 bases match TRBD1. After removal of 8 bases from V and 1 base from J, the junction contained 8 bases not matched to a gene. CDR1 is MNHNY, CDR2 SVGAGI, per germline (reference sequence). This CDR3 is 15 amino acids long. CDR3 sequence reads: CASGLGTASNQPQHF. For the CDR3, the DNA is TGTGCCAGCGGACTTGGGACAGCGAGCAATCAGCCCCAGCATTTT.

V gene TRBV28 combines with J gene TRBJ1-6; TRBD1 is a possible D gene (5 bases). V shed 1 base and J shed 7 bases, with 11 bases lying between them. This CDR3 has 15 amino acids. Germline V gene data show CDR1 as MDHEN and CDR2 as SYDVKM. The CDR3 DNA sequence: TGTGCCAGCAGTTTATCCACAGGTCGGAATTCACCCCTCCACTTT. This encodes CASSLSTGRNSPLHF.

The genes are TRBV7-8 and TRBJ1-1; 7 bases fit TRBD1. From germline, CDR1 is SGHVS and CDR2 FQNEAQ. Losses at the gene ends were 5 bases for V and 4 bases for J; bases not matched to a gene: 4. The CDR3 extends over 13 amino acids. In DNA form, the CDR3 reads TGTGCCAGCAGCGTCGACAGGGCCACTGAAGCTTTCTTT. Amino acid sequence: CASSVDRATEAFF.

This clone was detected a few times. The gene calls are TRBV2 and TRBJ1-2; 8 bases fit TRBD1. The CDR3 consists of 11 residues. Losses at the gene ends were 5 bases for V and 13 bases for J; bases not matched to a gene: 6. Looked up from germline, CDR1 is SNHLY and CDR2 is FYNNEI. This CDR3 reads CASSLDRVVTF. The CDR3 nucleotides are TGTGCCAGCAGTTTGGACAGGGTAGTCACCTTC.

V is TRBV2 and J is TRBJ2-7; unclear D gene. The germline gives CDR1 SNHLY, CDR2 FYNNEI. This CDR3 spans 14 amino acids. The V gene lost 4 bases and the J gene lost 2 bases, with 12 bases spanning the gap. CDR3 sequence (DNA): TGTGCCAGCAGTGTTTGGCTCGCCACCTACGAGCAGTACTTC. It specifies CASSVWLATYEQYF.

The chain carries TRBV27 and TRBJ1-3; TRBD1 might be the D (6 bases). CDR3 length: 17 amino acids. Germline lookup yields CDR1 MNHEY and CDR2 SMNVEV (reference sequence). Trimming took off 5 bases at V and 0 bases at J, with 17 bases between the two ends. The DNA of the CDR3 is TGTGCCAGCAGTCGCCGCCGGGACACCCACTCTGGAAACACCATATATTTT. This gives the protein CASSRRRDTHSGNTIYF.

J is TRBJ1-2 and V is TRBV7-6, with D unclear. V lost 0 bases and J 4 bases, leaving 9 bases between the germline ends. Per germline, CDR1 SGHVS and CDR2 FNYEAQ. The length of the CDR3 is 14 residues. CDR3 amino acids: CASSLAIEGYGYTF. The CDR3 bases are TGTGCCAGCAGCTTAGCGATCGAGGGCTATGGCTACACCTTC.